This T cell receptor beta chain was sequenced for a study of blood T cell repertoires in COVID-19. Study-level information: The United States, Italy and Spain supplied acute and convalescent COVID-19 samples. T cells, B-cell-depleted T cells, or PBMCs supplied cDNA or gDNA.

This CDR3 spans 14 amino acids. The trim removed 5 bases at V and 0 bases at J, leaving 0 bases unmatched. The germline V gene encodes CDR1 SGHVS and CDR2 FNYEAQ. Authors' methods: For nucleated cells, counts were estimated from reference gene primer amplification. Assay: immunoSEQ multiplex PCR; the TCRdb copy retains only in-frame clones and omits some. That table gives V, J and clone size, and the DNA gave D and trimming. In the table there are around 270,000 clones, less than 90% of which are singletons. Specimen: peripheral blood. This chain joins TRBV7-6 and TRBJ2-7; 11 bases map to TRBD2. The sequence came from a man between 60 and 75 years old with acute or convalescent COVID-19. The CDR3 coding sequence is TGTGCCAGCAGCACTAGCGGGAGCTCCTACGAGCAGTACTTC. Residues: CASSTSGSSYEQYF. The entire variable domain, with the rest obtained from reference TRBV7-6 and TRBJ2-7, is as follows: GAGVSQSPRYKVTKRGQDVALRCDPISGHVSLYWYRQALGQGPEFLTYFNYEAQQDKSGLPNDRFSAERPEGSISTLTIQRTEQRDSAMYRCASSTSGSSYEQYFGPGTRLTVT.